The 28 T cell receptor beta chains presented below share a single source sample, sequenced in a study of T cells in lung cancer brain metastases. Data came from immunoSEQ multiplex PCR; TCRdb stores just in-frame clones and leaves some out. Of some 3,200 clones listed, around 90% are singletons. The sequencing sample was made of tumor tissue from the primary lung tumor. These TCRs come from a man aged 65 to 79 with non-small cell lung cancer.

The chain combines TRBV5-1 with TRBJ2-3; TRBD2 agrees at 11 bases. The CDR3 is made up of 18 amino acids. From germline, CDR1 is SGHRS and CDR2 YFSETQ. J gave up 2 bases and V 1 base, and 9 bases lay outside the gene matches. The CDR3 here is CASSLSQGLAGATDTQYF. CDR3 in DNA: TGCGCCAGCAGCTTGTCCCAAGGACTAGCGGGCGCCACAGATACGCAGTATTTT.

This clone was recorded a few times. In the same sample, other DNA sequences code for this CDR3. The chain is built from TRBV10-2 and TRBJ2-3, with 9 positions matching TRBD2. The CDR3 totals 13 residues. In germline, CDR1 is WSHSY, CDR2 SAAADI. V dropped 8 bases and J dropped 3; count of bases not matched to a gene: 3. The CDR3 nucleotides are TGCGCCAGCCTTAGCGGGGGTACAGATACGCAGTATTTT. As protein: CASLSGGTDTQYF.

The genes are TRBV5-1 and TRBJ1-4; D might be TRBD1 (6 bases). The CDR3 sequence is 15 residues long. CDR1 is SGHRS, CDR2 YFSETQ, per germline. V lost 4 bases, J lost 6 bases, and 16 bases lay in between. The CDR3: CASSQTRGAYEKLFF. CDR3 in DNA: TGCGCCAGCAGCCAAACGCGGGGGGCTTATGAAAAACTGTTTTTT. Combining the CDR3 with reference TRBV5-1 and TRBJ1-4 gives the whole variable domain KAGVTQTPRYLIKTRGQQVTLSCSPISGHRSVSWYQQTPGQGLQFLFEYFSETQRNKGNFPGRFSGRQFSNSRSEMNVSTLELGDSALYLCASSQTRGAYEKLFFGSGTQLSVL.

The gene calls are TRBV18 and TRBJ1-2; 7 bases are a match to TRBD1. The CDR3 runs 16 residues. Trimming removed 6 bases from V and 5 bases from J; junction bases left unmatched: 15. The germline V gene has CDR1 KGHSH and CDR2 LQKENI. The CDR3 DNA reads as TGTGCCAGCTCCCCGCGACGACAGGGTAATACTTATGGCTACACCTTC. Translating gives CASSPRRQGNTYGYTF.

A note on this clone: The germline gene is not matched at one end of the junction; a read error may be the cause. The chain recombines TRBV27 with TRBJ1-5, with 8 nucleotides matching TRBD1. CDR3 length: 14 residues. Germline V lookup: CDR1 MNHEY, CDR2 SMNVEV (reference sequence). The CDR3: CANSFGSGGLPQHF. DNA for the CDR3: TGTGCCAACAGTTTTGGTTCAGGGGGCCTACCCCAGCATTTT.

This chain uses TRBV28 with TRBJ2-7, with a tentative D call TRBD1 (6 bases). Germline lookup yields CDR1 MDHEN and CDR2 SYDVKM. V lost 7 bases and J lost 2, with 15 bases in between. The length of the CDR3 is 14 residues. CDR3 nucleotides: TGTGCCAGCAACCAGGGGCAGCTTGCCTACGAGCAGTACTTC. Translated, it gives CASNQGQLAYEQYF.

The chain is built from TRBV11-1 and TRBJ2-3, with a possible D match to TRBD1 (6 bases). Trimming left V 5 bases short and J 1 base short, with 10 bases between. The CDR3 is made up of 14 amino acids. Germline V gives CDR1 SGHAT, CDR2 FQDESV (reference sequence). In DNA form, the CDR3 reads TGTGCCAGCAGCGCCCGACAGGGCACAGATACGCAGTATTTT. It translates to CASSARQGTDTQYF.

This sequence joins TRBV7-3 and TRBJ2-1, with D possibly called TRBD1 or TRBD2 (5 bases each). The CDR3 sequence is 15 residues long. Trimming shortened V by 5 bases and J by 8 bases, and 19 bases separated the two germline ends. Germline CDR1 SGHTA, CDR2 FQGTGA. The CDR3 bases are TGTGCCAGCAGCCCCGGGACCCGGGTGTTAGATGAGCAGTTCTTC. It encodes CASSPGTRVLDEQFF.

This chain uses TRBV10-3 with TRBJ2-7; TRBD2 matches at 11 bases. The CDR3 has 16 amino acids. Germline V gene lookup returns CDR1 ENHRY and CDR2 SYGVKD. V shed 6 bases and J 2 bases; nucleotides not matched to a gene: 9. CDR3 DNA: TGTGCCATCAGCCCTTCGACTAGCGGGAAAACCTACGAGCAGTACTTC. Protein product: CAISPSTSGKTYEQYF.

The CDR3 here is CASSPIYSGANVLTF. The DNA of the CDR3 is TGTGCCAGCAGCCCCATATACTCTGGGGCCAACGTCCTGACTTTC. The chain couples TRBV7-6 to TRBJ2-6, with no clear D. This CDR3 spans 15 amino acids. Germline V lookup: CDR1 SGHVS, CDR2 FNYEAQ. V gave up 5 bases and J gave up 0 bases, with 8 bases separating them.

The chain carries TRBV13 and TRBJ2-5; tentatively, D is TRBD1 (6 bases). Germline assignment: CDR1 PRHDT and CDR2 FYEKMQ (reference sequence). Between the trimmed V and J ends, which lost 5 bases and 5 bases, there was a span of 21 bases. The CDR3 has 16 residues. The CDR3 region is CASSDQLTGGLETQYF. The CDR3 coding sequence is TGTGCCAGCAGCGACCAATTGACAGGAGGTCTGGAGACCCAGTACTTC.

This rearrangement joins TRBV19 to TRBJ2-1; D perhaps matches TRBD1 (6 bases). The CDR3 extends over 17 amino acids. Germline V CDR1 and CDR2: LNHDA, SQIVND (reference sequence). Trimming left V 6 bases short and J 2 bases short, with 20 bases between. The CDR3 DNA reads as TGTGCCAGTAGCCCAGACAGGCCCCTGGCGCCCTACAATGAGCAGTTCTTC. Translation gives CASSPDRPLAPYNEQFF. Together with reference TRBV19 and TRBJ2-1, the CDR3 gives the full variable domain: DGGITQSPKYLFRKEGQNVTLSCEQNLNHDAMYWYRQDPGQGLRLIYYSQIVNDFQKGDIAEGYSVSREKKESFPLTVTSAQKNPTAFYLCASSPDRPLAPYNEQFFGPGTRLTVL.

The V call is TRBV5-6, the J call TRBJ1-2; D uncertain. Germline V lookup: CDR1 SGHDT, CDR2 YYEEEE. V was trimmed by 5 bases and J by 8 bases, leaving 10 bases between them. The CDR3 has 11 residues. CDR3 protein: CASRQAGGYTF. DNA for the CDR3: TGTGCCAGCAGACAAGCGGGAGGCTACACCTTC.

This chain uses TRBV2 with TRBJ2-4; 10 nucleotides align to TRBD2. Germline trimming cut 3 bases from V and 6 bases from J; bases unmatched to any gene: 2. Per the germline V gene, CDR1 is SNHLY and CDR2 is FYNNEI. CDR3 length equals 14 residues. This chain's CDR3 is CASSDRTSGNIQYF. DNA for the CDR3: TGTGCCAGCAGTGATCGGACTAGCGGAAACATTCAGTACTTC.

With respect to this clone: The junction and the germline gene differ at one end; a read error may be behind it. The J gene is TRBJ1-1, the V gene TRBV28; D gene ambiguous. Germline CDR1 reads MDHEN; CDR2 reads SYDVKM. This CDR3 is 13 amino acids long. CDR3 loop: CASSSHRNAEAFF. CDR3 coding DNA: TGTGCCAGCAGTTCCCACCGGAACGCTGAAGCTTTCTTT.

The chain uses TRBV29-1 and TRBJ2-1; D perhaps matches TRBD2 (6 bases). Germline-derived CDR1 and CDR2 are SQVTM and ANQGSEA. This CDR3 is 16 amino acids long. Trimming took 4 bases from V and 4 from J, leaving 20 bases between them. The CDR3 loop is CSVGSLPGRSYNEQFF. The CDR3 region has the DNA TGCAGCGTTGGTTCCCTACCAGGGAGGTCATACAATGAGCAGTTCTTC.

The genes are TRBV5-4 and TRBJ1-1; D not certain. V was clipped by 4 bases and J by 6 bases, with 13 bases between them. The length of the CDR3 is 13 residues. In germline, CDR1 is SGHNT, CDR2 YYREEE (reference sequence). The CDR3 DNA follows: TGTGCCAGCAGCAGTCCGGGTTTGCCTGAAGCTTTCTTT. Translated: CASSSPGLPEAFF.

The V and J genes are TRBV4-1 and TRBJ2-7, with D uncertain. The CDR3 has 15 residues. V gave up 2 bases and J gave up 3 bases, with 14 bases separating them. Germline V gene lookup returns CDR1 MGHRA and CDR2 YSYEKL. Here the CDR3 DNA reads TGCGCCAGCAGCCAACACGGCGAAGGTCGCTACGAGCAGTACTTC. Protein: CASSQHGEGRYEQYF.

J is TRBJ2-2 and V is TRBV5-3; the D is unclear. TRBV5-3 is recorded as an ORF, its role being uncertain. The CDR3 is 15 residues long. Trimming pared 4 bases from V and 4 bases from J, leaving 14 bases between. The CDR3 loop reads CARSPPRYSTGELFF. The DNA for the CDR3 is TGTGCCAGAAGCCCTCCCCGGTATTCCACCGGGGAGCTGTTTTTT.

V is TRBV28 and J is TRBJ2-1; D ambiguous. The CDR3 is 12 residues long. The V and J ends lost 6 bases and 6 bases respectively, with 9 bases between them. CDR1 MDHEN and CDR2 SYDVKM come from the germline V gene. The CDR3 region is CASSLTFNEQFF. The CDR3 DNA reads as TGTGCCAGCAGCCTGACTTTCAATGAGCAGTTCTTC.

The V and J genes are TRBV7-6 and TRBJ2-2; D could derive from TRBD1 or TRBD2 (5 bases each). V was trimmed by 2 bases and J by 6 bases, leaving 7 bases between them. Germline loops: CDR1 SGHVS, CDR2 FNYEAQ. There are 13 residues in the CDR3. This CDR3 reads CASSLRDAGELFF. For the CDR3, the DNA is TGTGCCAGCAGCTTAAGGGACGCCGGGGAGCTGTTTTTT.

The chain recombines TRBV7-8 with TRBJ1-2; the match to TRBD1 covers 7 bases. The V segment lost 5 bases and the J segment 4 bases; nucleotides outside the gene matches: 10. The CDR3 covers 15 residues. The germline V gene encodes CDR1 SGHVS and CDR2 FQNEAQ. The CDR3, as DNA: TGTGCCAGCAGCCGGCGATCCGGACAGGCCTATGGCTACACCTTC. This translates into CASSRRSGQAYGYTF.

V and J are TRBV28 and TRBJ2-7; TRBD2 matches 9 bases. The germline gives CDR1 MDHEN, CDR2 SYDVKM. This CDR3 has 14 residues. V dropped 4 bases and J dropped 7; count of bases not matched to a gene: 8. The chain's CDR3 is CASSSHPLAGEQYF. CDR3 nucleotide sequence: TGTGCCAGCAGTTCCCACCCTCTAGCGGGAGAGCAGTACTTC.

This clone appeared once. The rearrangement joins TRBV19 to TRBJ2-7; no reliable D call. Between the trimmed V and J ends, which lost 3 bases and 5 bases, there was a span of 20 bases. Germline V gives CDR1 LNHDA, CDR2 SQIVND (reference sequence). The CDR3 has 16 amino acids. DNA of the CDR3: TGTGCCAGTAGTATCGGGCTCCTTTCCTTGGCCGACGAGCAGTACTTC. It yields the protein CASSIGLLSLADEQYF.

This chain links TRBV10-3 with TRBJ1-1; 9 nucleotides align to TRBD1. Germline V gives CDR1 ENHRY, CDR2 SYGVKD. CDR3 size: 16 residues. Trimming at V came to 2 bases and at J to 12 bases, leaving 16 bases not matched to a gene. CDR3: CAISEGTDRGQRRSFF. The CDR3 DNA sequence: TGTGCCATCAGTGAGGGAACGGACAGGGGTCAGAGGAGATCTTTCTTT.

The chain recombines TRBV10-2 with TRBJ2-1, with D perhaps matching TRBD2 (6 bases). Looked up from germline, CDR1 is WSHSY and CDR2 is SAAADI. V lost 8 bases and J lost 2, with 13 bases in between. The CDR3 contains 14 residues. CDR3 coding DNA: TGCGCCAGCCGTACCGCGGGGCCCTACAATGAGCAGTTCTTC. Protein: CASRTAGPYNEQFF.

This chain uses TRBV18 with TRBJ1-2; tentative D call: TRBD1 (6 bases). CDR3 length: 16 amino acids. V dropped 3 bases and J dropped 4 bases, with 18 bases sitting between them. The germline gives CDR1 KGHSH, CDR2 LQKENI. The CDR3 DNA follows: TGTGCCAGCTCACCTCGGAGGACAGTCGACGGCTATGGCTACACCTTC. This translates into CASSPRRTVDGYGYTF.

V and J are TRBV5-1 and TRBJ1-2, with D unresolved. CDR3 length: 18 amino acids. Trimming shortened V by 1 base and J by 0 bases, and 19 bases separated the two germline ends. Germline CDR1 SGHRS, CDR2 YFSETQ. CDR3 in DNA: TGCGCCAGCAGCTTGAGGAGAGTCAGCTCGGCCTCTAACTATGGCTACACCTTC. Its translation: CASSLRRVSSASNYGYTF.